This is a list of T cell receptor beta chains from one sample in a study of long-term antiretroviral therapy in people with HIV. Sequencing was performed with immunoSEQ multiplex PCR; in TCRdb, only in-frame clones are kept and a portion is missing. This table has 34,000 or so clones, about 82% appearing once. The source material was unsorted PBMCs, sampled approximately 3.3 years after starting antiretroviral therapy. These TCRs come from a young man with HIV. CDR3s include the opening cysteine and the closing phenylalanine or tryptophan. A D gene is named only where the DNA matches it firmly. For some rows the clone size is stated as once, few or many, or as a class when expanded; others skip it.

CDR3 protein	CDR3 DNA	D gene	clone size	V gene	J gene
CASLGQGAHEQYF	TGTGCCAGCTTGGGACAGGGGGCCCACGAGCAGTACTTC	TRBD1	-	TRBV18	TRBJ2-7
CASSELNTEAFF	TGTGCCAGCAGTGAACTGAACACTGAAGCTTTCTTT	-	-	TRBV25-1	TRBJ1-1
CASSEGLGYTF	TGTGCCAGCAGTGAAGGCTTGGGCTACACCTTC	-	few	TRBV6-1	TRBJ1-2
CSADVVNTEAFF	TGCAGCGCCGATGTAGTGAATACTGAAGCTTTCTTT	-	-	TRBV29-1	TRBJ1-1
CASRLKGPGNTIYF	TGTGCCAGCAGACTTAAGGGACCTGGAAACACCATATATTTT	-	-	TRBV6-5	TRBJ1-3
CASSVGANYGYTF	TGTGCCAGCAGCGTAGGAGCTAACTATGGCTACACCTTC	-	-	TRBV9	TRBJ1-2
CASSLSWVGDSSYNEQFF	TGTGCCAGCAGCTTATCGTGGGTGGGTGATAGCTCCTACAATGAGCAGTTCTTC	-	-	TRBV11-3	TRBJ2-1
CASSLGGRSYEQYF	TGTGCCAGCAGTTTAGGGGGGAGATCATACGAGCAGTACTTC	-	-	TRBV27	TRBJ2-7
CASSAGPRDYGYTF	TGTGCCAGCAGCGCAGGGCCAAGGGACTATGGCTACACCTTC	-	-	TRBV5-5	TRBJ1-2
CASSGTGYTDTQYF	TGTGCCAGCAGCGGGACAGGCTACACAGATACGCAGTATTTT	TRBD1	-	TRBV5-6	TRBJ2-3
CASSRTTSSGNTIYF	TGTGCCAGCAGCCGCACAACGAGCTCTGGAAACACCATATATTTT	-	-	TRBV7-2	TRBJ1-3
CASSIRKNEKLFF	TGTGCCAGTAGTATAAGAAAGAATGAAAAACTGTTTTTT	-	few	TRBV19	TRBJ1-4
CASSVNTGANYGYTF	TGTGCCAGCAGCGTGAATACGGGGGCGAACTATGGCTACACCTTC	-	-	TRBV9	TRBJ1-2
CASNSQGTETQYF	TGTGCCAGCAACTCACAGGGAACGGAGACCCAGTACTTC	-	once	TRBV6-1	TRBJ2-5
CASSQGFGSSGYEQYF	TGTGCCAGTAGCCAGGGGTTTGGGAGCTCGGGCTACGAGCAGTACTTC	-	-	TRBV19	TRBJ2-7
CASRGGAEAFF	TGCGCCAGCAGAGGGGGTGCTGAAGCTTTCTTT	-	-	TRBV5-1	TRBJ1-1
CASSPGSASTEAFF	TGCGCCAGCAGCCCAGGGTCCGCCAGCACTGAAGCTTTCTTT	-	-	TRBV5-1	TRBJ1-1
CASGLLGTALANYGYTF	TGTGCTAGTGGTTTGCTTGGGACGGCCCTTGCTAACTATGGCTACACCTTC	-	-	TRBV12-5	TRBJ1-2
CASSVGPSGSRTQYF	TGTGCCAGCAGCGTAGGTCCTAGCGGGAGCCGTACGCAGTATTTT	TRBD2	-	TRBV9	TRBJ2-3
CASSKTGGLNYGYTF	TGTGCCAGCAGCAAGACAGGGGGCCTTAACTATGGCTACACCTTC	TRBD1	-	TRBV11-1	TRBJ1-2
CATLTKTANYGYTF	TGTGCCACCCTTACCAAGACAGCTAACTATGGCTACACCTTC	-	-	TRBV6-5	TRBJ1-2
CASSQGQGVGEAFF	TGTGCCAGCAGCCAGGGACAGGGGGTTGGTGAAGCTTTCTTT	TRBD1	-	TRBV13	TRBJ1-1
CASSPLSGSYNEQFF	TGTGCCAGCTCACCATTGAGCGGGAGCTACAATGAGCAGTTCTTC	TRBD2	-	TRBV18	TRBJ2-1
CASSPVPGQGGEAFF	TGTGCCAGCAGCCCCGTCCCGGGACAGGGGGGTGAAGCTTTCTTT	TRBD1	-	TRBV7-8	TRBJ1-1
CASSPIETGELFF	TGTGCCAGCTCACCAATAGAGACCGGGGAGCTGTTTTTT	-	once	TRBV18	TRBJ2-2
CASSPNLDRGNSPLHF	TGTGCCAGCTCACCTAACTTAGACAGGGGGAATTCACCCCTCCACTTT	TRBD1	-	TRBV18	TRBJ1-6
CASRFLGPGETQYF	TGTGCCAGCAGATTCCTAGGGCCCGGGGAGACCCAGTACTTC	-	once	TRBV7-9	TRBJ2-5
CATVQHGVHYGYTF	TGTGCCACCGTACAACACGGGGTTCACTATGGCTACACCTTC	-	-	TRBV28	TRBJ1-2
CASSAGTGRYLLEAFF	TGTGCCAGCAGCGCTGGGACAGGGCGCTACTTACTTGAAGCTTTCTTT	TRBD1	once	TRBV7-8	TRBJ1-1
CASSVEEDRTNTGELFF	TGTGCCAGCAGCGTAGAGGAGGACAGGACGAACACCGGGGAGCTGTTTTTT	TRBD1	-	TRBV9	TRBJ2-2
CASSELAGRGNEQFF	TGTGCCAGCAGTGAATTGGCGGGCCGTGGGAATGAGCAGTTCTTC	-	-	TRBV2	TRBJ2-1
CASSVSGTENSPLHF	TGTGCCAGCTCGGTTTCCGGGACAGAAAATTCACCCCTCCACTTT	TRBD1	-	TRBV18	TRBJ1-6
CASSEDRGLTEAFF	TGTGCCAGCAGCGAAGACAGGGGGCTAACTGAAGCTTTCTTT	TRBD1	once	TRBV27	TRBJ1-1
CASSPDRPLNTEAFF	TGTGCCAGCAGTCCCGACAGGCCACTGAACACTGAAGCTTTCTTT	-	few	TRBV28	TRBJ1-1